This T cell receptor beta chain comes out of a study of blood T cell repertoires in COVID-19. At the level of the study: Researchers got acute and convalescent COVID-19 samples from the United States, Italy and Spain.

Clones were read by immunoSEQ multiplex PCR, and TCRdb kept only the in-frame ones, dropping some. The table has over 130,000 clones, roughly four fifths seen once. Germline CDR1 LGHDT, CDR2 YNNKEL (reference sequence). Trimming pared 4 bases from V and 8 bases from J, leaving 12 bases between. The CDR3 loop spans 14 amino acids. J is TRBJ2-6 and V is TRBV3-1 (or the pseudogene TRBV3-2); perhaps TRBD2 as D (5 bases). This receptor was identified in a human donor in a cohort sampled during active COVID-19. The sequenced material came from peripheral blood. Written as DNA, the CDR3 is TGTGCCAGCAGCCGATCGGCCGGGACCAACGTCCTGACTTTC. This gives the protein CASSRSAGTNVLTF.